The 14 T cell receptor beta chains below come from one sample, sequenced in a study of T cells after yellow fever vaccination. TCRdb called the 5' RACE reads again in MiXCR, with one record for every CDR3 protein. The sample consists of 350,000 to 550,000 distinct CDR3 sequences, under 20% of them appearing once. Sequenced here: PBMCs, sampled before the yellow fever booster vaccination. The receptor set was obtained from a man between 18 and 35 years old who received the YFV17D yellow fever vaccine.

This clonotype was observed a handful of times. This chain joins TRBV12-3 or TRBV12-4 and TRBJ1-5, with 7 bases that match TRBD1. V shed 7 bases and J 0 bases; nucleotides not matched to a gene: 6. The CDR3 has 15 residues. DNA of the CDR3: TGTGCCAGCACCGCAGGGACAGTTAGCAATCAGCCCCAGCATTTT. This codes for CASTAGTVSNQPQHF.

This clonotype was picked up a small number of times. For the CDR3, the DNA is TGTGCCAGCAGCTACCCCATTGGGACGGGTACGCAGTATTTT. It encodes CASSYPIGTGTQYF. V gene TRBV7-8 combines with J gene TRBJ2-3, with D perhaps given as TRBD1 or TRBD2 (5 bases each). With 4 bases removed from V and 8 bases from J, the gap between germline ends came to 16 bases. The CDR3 length is 14 residues. Per germline, CDR1 SGHVS and CDR2 FQNEAQ.

This clonotype was seen more than once but under ten times. The J gene is TRBJ2-1, the V gene TRBV12-3 or TRBV12-4, with D tentatively TRBD2 (5 bases). V gave up 5 bases and J gave up 7 bases, with 18 bases separating them. CDR3 length equals 15 residues. The CDR3 nucleotides are TGTGCCAGCAGTCCTTATCTCCCTCGGAGGAATGAGCAGTTCTTC. Its protein is CASSPYLPRRNEQFF.

This clonotype was counted only a few times. The junction departs from germline at one end; a sequencing error may be responsible. The V call is TRBV4-2, the J call TRBJ1-2, with a possible D match to TRBD1 (5 bases). CDR1 and CDR2 from the germline V gene are LGHNA and YNFKEQ. CDR3 size: 13 residues. CDR3: CASSQERAGASAF. The CDR3 nucleotides read TGTGCCAGCAGCCAAGAACGCGCCGGGGCCTCTGCCTTC.

This clonotype was observed a few times. V gene TRBV6-6 combines with J gene TRBJ2-6, with TRBD1 matching over 11 bases. Looked up from germline, CDR1 is MNHNY and CDR2 is SVGAGI (reference sequence). The CDR3 has 16 residues. The junction had 5 bases not matched to a gene; V was cut back by 6 bases and J by 4 bases. This CDR3 reads CASRGQGAMGANVLTF. DNA for the CDR3: TGTGCCAGCAGAGGACAGGGGGCTATGGGGGCCAACGTCCTGACTTTC.

This clonotype was found a few times. The genes are TRBV11-2 and TRBJ2-1; 7 nucleotides align to TRBD2. The germline gives CDR1 SGHAT, CDR2 FQNNGV. The junction had 15 bases not matched to a gene; V was cut back by 7 bases and J by 15 bases. CDR3 length equals 13 residues. CDR3 sequence reads: CASTGQAGLATFF. For the CDR3, the DNA is TGTGCCAGCACCGGTCAAGCGGGACTCGCGACGTTCTTC.

This chain joins TRBV30 and TRBJ2-5; 9 nucleotides align to TRBD1. Trimming at V came to 7 bases and at J to 13 bases, leaving 13 bases not matched to a gene. This CDR3 contains 12 residues. Germline assignment: CDR1 GTSNPN and CDR2 SVGIG (reference sequence). DNA of the CDR3: TGTGCCTCCCAGGACAGGGGCCGCGGGGGGTACTTC. Its protein product is CASQDRGRGGYF.

The J gene is TRBJ1-3, the V gene TRBV4-2; TRBD1 matches 9 bases. This CDR3 has 17 amino acids. Germline assignment: CDR1 LGHNA and CDR2 YNFKEQ. With 3 bases clipped from V and 2 bases from J, the junction kept 8 bases outside the gene matches. This CDR3 is CASSQPGTGPPGNTIYF. The CDR3 DNA follows: TGTGCCAGCAGCCAGCCCGGGACAGGGCCCCCTGGAAACACCATATATTTT.

The chain recombines TRBV4-1 with TRBJ1-2, with TRBD1 matching over 7 bases. The junction had 8 bases not matched to a gene; V was cut back by 6 bases and J by 4 bases. CDR1 is MGHRA, CDR2 YSYEKL, per germline. The CDR3 spans 14 residues. This CDR3 is CASRAPGQVYGYTF. For the CDR3, the DNA is TGCGCCAGCAGGGCCCCCGGACAGGTCTATGGCTACACCTTC.

This clonotype was picked up a small number of times. The V call is TRBV6-6, the J call TRBJ1-2; 8 bases line up with TRBD1. J was trimmed by 2 bases and V by 9 bases; bases with no gene match: 5. Germline CDR1 reads MNHNY; CDR2 reads SVGAGI (reference sequence). This CDR3 has 13 residues. CDR3 coding DNA: TGTGCCAGAATGACAGGGGCCAACTATGGCTACACCTTC. This codes for CARMTGANYGYTF.

This clonotype was detected ten times or more. The chain is built from TRBV12-3 or TRBV12-4 and TRBJ2-7; tentatively, D is TRBD1 (5 bases). V gave up 4 bases and J gave up 2 bases, with 15 bases separating them. This CDR3 is 15 amino acids long. The CDR3 sequence is CASSSHQTATYEQYF. The CDR3 DNA reads TGTGCCAGCAGTTCCCACCAGACAGCGACCTACGAGCAGTACTTC.

This clonotype was seen only a few times. Written as DNA, the CDR3 is TGTGCCAGCAGTTACTCGTGGACGGAAGATAATGAAAAACTGTTTTTT. Protein product: CASSYSWTEDNEKLFF. The chain joins TRBV6-5 to TRBJ1-4; D uncertain. The CDR3 length is 16 residues. From germline, CDR1 is MNHEY and CDR2 SVGAGI. V gave up 0 bases and J gave up 4 bases, with 12 bases separating them.

The chain is built from TRBV4-2 and TRBJ1-2; D is possibly TRBD1 (5 bases). CDR3 length: 15 amino acids. The V and J ends lost 1 base and 4 bases respectively, with 13 bases between them. The germline gives CDR1 LGHNA, CDR2 YNFKEQ. CDR3 region: CASSQGEGSSYGYTF. CDR3 DNA sequence: TGTGCCAGCAGCCAAGGAGAGGGGTCATCCTATGGCTACACCTTC.

The V gene is TRBV5-1, the J gene TRBJ1-2; 10 positions match TRBD1. The germline V gene has CDR1 SGHRS and CDR2 YFSETQ. This CDR3 spans 15 amino acids. Trimming removed 3 bases from V and 8 bases from J; junction bases left unmatched: 10. CDR3 loop: CASSSRQGASRGYTF. For the CDR3, the DNA is TGCGCCAGCAGCTCAAGACAGGGGGCGTCAAGAGGCTACACCTTC.